This T cell receptor (beta chain) is from a study of T cell responses to AZD1222 COVID-19 vaccine. CDR3 size: 15 residues. Germline V lookup: CDR1 LGHDT, CDR2 YNNKEL (reference sequence). The V and J ends lost 5 bases and 7 bases, in that order; junction bases with no gene match: 6. Only in-frame clones appear in the TCRdb table, and some are missing; sequencing was by immunoSEQ multiplex PCR. In the table there are about 63,000 clones, 85% of which are singletons. This sample comprised peripheral blood, obtained on day 0 of AZD1222 vaccination. The chain is built from TRBV3-1 (or the pseudogene TRBV3-2) and TRBJ1-6; 9 bases are a match to TRBD1. This receptor was taken from an adult in good health. This CDR3 is CASSNGQGWNSPLHF. CDR3 bases: TGTGCCAGCAGCAACGGACAGGGGTGGAATTCACCCCTCCACTTT.